Shown below are 2 T cell receptor beta chains from a single sample sequenced in a study of blood T cell repertoires in COVID-19. Only in-frame clones appear in the TCRdb table, and some are missing; sequencing was by immunoSEQ multiplex PCR. Of about 190,000 clones listed, roughly 88% are singletons. The specimen was PBMCs or T cells enriched from blood (not recorded which). Receptors originate from a woman aged 25 to 39 who had recovered from COVID-19.

The J gene is TRBJ2-7, the V gene TRBV5-6; the match to TRBD2 covers 9 bases. J was trimmed by 6 bases and V by 0 bases; bases with no gene match: 7. Looked up from germline, CDR1 is SGHDT and CDR2 is YYEEEE. The length of the CDR3 is 15 residues. Written as DNA, the CDR3 is TGTGCCAGCAGCTTGGGTATAGCGGGAGTCCCCGAGCAGTACTTC. The encoded protein is CASSLGIAGVPEQYF.

This sequence joins TRBV6-5 and TRBJ2-1; maybe TRBD1 (6 bases). Germline V gives CDR1 MNHEY, CDR2 SVGAGI. The CDR3 has 15 residues. Trimming cost V 7 bases and J 4 bases, with 17 bases left between them. As DNA, the CDR3 is TGTGCCAGCATTTGGGACACAAATTCTTACAATGAGCAGTTCTTC. This encodes CASIWDTNSYNEQFF.